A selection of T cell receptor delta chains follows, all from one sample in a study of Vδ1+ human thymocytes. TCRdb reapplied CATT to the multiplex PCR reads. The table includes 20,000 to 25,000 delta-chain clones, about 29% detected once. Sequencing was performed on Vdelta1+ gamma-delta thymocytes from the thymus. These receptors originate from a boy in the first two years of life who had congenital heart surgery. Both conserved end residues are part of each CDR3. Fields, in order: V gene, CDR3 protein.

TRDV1 CALGKGRPSLPTGLKRIF
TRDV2 CACDMNHMDVLIF
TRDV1 CALGGPYIGWQVKLIF
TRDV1 CALGFPFLREGYLRKLIF
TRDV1 CALGDPTAFLRPYWGIRADKLIF
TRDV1 CALGDISPYTDKLIF
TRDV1 CALGEGASGGSSVYTDKLIF
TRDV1 CALGEPTPSSYRLLGDTDKLIF
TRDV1 CALGLRLPTRLGDKTYTDKLIF
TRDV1 CALGEVPQTGGWPVGDKLIF
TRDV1 CALGDLQGWGKLIF
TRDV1 CALGEYPPSPLEDTSWGTDKLIF
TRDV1 CALGELTAPVLGVTTDKLIF
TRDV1 CALRELRARSYNWGKYTDKLIF
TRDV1 CALGEAGAGGYGYTDKLIF
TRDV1 CALGPRSPQYTDKLIF